A single sample is the source of the 27 T cell receptor beta chains below, sequenced in a study of naive and memory T cell subsets. Adult healthy volunteers gave 2.5 ml peripheral blood for whole-blood RNA. Alpha and beta constant region primers primed reverse transcription for blood and skin samples. TCRdb independently ran MiXCR on the 5' RACE reads; one entry per CDR3 protein. This table has tens of thousands of distinct CDR3 sequences, around 3.9% appearing once. The receptors derive from a male donor in good health.

This clonotype is termed medium-sized (0.01 to 0.1%). The V and J genes are TRBV29-1 and TRBJ2-2; 9 nucleotides agree with TRBD2. The length of the CDR3 is 14 residues. The V gene's germline CDR1 is SQVTM and CDR2 ANQGSEA. J lost 2 bases, V lost 6 bases, and 4 bases had no gene match. For the CDR3, the DNA is TGCAGCGTCCAGACTAGCGGAAACACCGGGGAGCTGTTTTTT. It codes for CSVQTSGNTGELFF.

This clonotype appeared many times. The rearrangement uses TRBV7-6 and TRBJ1-4; possibly TRBD1 for D (6 bases). The V end lost 5 bases, the J end lost 6 bases, and 13 bases lay between the germline ends. The CDR3 runs 14 residues. CDR1 is SGHVS and CDR2 is FNYEAQ in the germline V gene. Here the CDR3 reads CASSLGRGDEKLFF. The CDR3 nucleotides read TGTGCCAGCAGCCTTGGCAGGGGAGATGAAAAACTGTTTTTT.

This clonotype is classed as medium-sized. The rearrangement joins TRBV10-2 to TRBJ2-7; the D gene could be TRBD1 or TRBD2 (5 bases each). V lost 7 bases, J lost 5 bases, and 15 bases lay in between. Germline V lookup: CDR1 WSHSY, CDR2 SAAADI. There are 13 residues in the CDR3. The CDR3, as DNA: TGCGCCAGCACCAATGGGGGTATGGACGAGCAGTACTTC. As protein: CASTNGGMDEQYF.

This clonotype was found many times. The chain combines TRBV10-3 with TRBJ1-6; tentative D call: TRBD1 (5 bases). CDR1 ENHRY and CDR2 SYGVKD come from the germline V gene. This CDR3 has 14 residues. V was clipped by 2 bases and J by 8 bases, with 10 bases between them. CDR3 sequence: CAISEIGRDSPLHF. The CDR3 coding sequence is TGTGCCATCAGTGAGATCGGCAGGGATTCACCCCTCCACTTT.

In its sample, this clonotype was seen many times. The chain combines TRBV5-1 with TRBJ2-1; D is perhaps TRBD1 (6 bases). There are 14 residues in the CDR3. V was cut by 3 bases and J by 7 bases, with 14 bases left in between. Germline V CDR1 and CDR2: SGHRS, YFSETQ. CDR3 region: CASSSGQSGNEQFF. The DNA for the CDR3 is TGCGCCAGCAGCTCGGGACAAAGTGGGAATGAGCAGTTCTTC.

As to this clonotype: A clone one base away is much larger, so this may be a read error. The chain uses TRBV18 and TRBJ1-5; 8 bases agree with TRBD1. CDR1 and CDR2 (germline): KGHSH, LQKENI. The CDR3 is 14 amino acids. DNA of the CDR3: TGTGCCAGCTCACCCGACAGGGGAGGTCAGCCCCAGAATTTT. As protein: CASSPDRGGQPQNF.

This clonotype was counted at least ten times. This rearrangement joins TRBV25-1 to TRBJ2-1, with D uncertain. This CDR3 comprises 15 residues. V was trimmed by 5 bases and J by 5 bases, leaving 16 bases between them. Germline V gene lookup returns CDR1 MGHDK and CDR2 SYGVNS. CDR3: CASSFPGRKNNEQFF. CDR3 bases: TGTGCCAGCAGTTTCCCGGGCCGAAAGAACAATGAGCAGTTCTTC.

This clonotype has a count of ten or more. J is TRBJ2-3 and V is TRBV6-4; 7 bases line up with TRBD1. This CDR3 spans 14 amino acids. V trimming: 5 bases; J trimming: 2 bases; junction bases outside the gene matches: 4. The germline V gene has CDR1 MRHNA and CDR2 SNTAGT. In nucleotides, the CDR3 is TGTGCCAGCAGTCGAACAGGGGACACAGATACGCAGTATTTT. Its protein product is CASSRTGDTDTQYF.

In its sample, this clonotype was seen a few times. This chain joins TRBV19 and TRBJ2-5; 10 positions agree with TRBD1. Germline loops: CDR1 LNHDA, CDR2 SQIVND (reference sequence). The J segment lost 3 bases and the V segment lost 2 bases, leaving 6 bases of the junction unmatched. The CDR3 spans 16 residues. CDR3: CASSIFGQGGKETQYF. The CDR3 DNA reads TGTGCCAGTAGTATATTCGGACAGGGGGGAAAAGAGACCCAGTACTTC.

This clonotype was recorded at least ten times. The gene calls are TRBV11-2 and TRBJ1-4; TRBD1 aligns across 7 bases. V was clipped by 2 bases and J by 8 bases; unmatched bases: 8. Germline CDR1 SGHAT, CDR2 FQNNGV. There are 15 residues in the CDR3. The CDR3 DNA is TGTGCCAGCAGCTTACGACAGGGCACCGGGGAAAAACTGTTTTTT. Translating gives CASSLRQGTGEKLFF.

This clonotype occurred many times. V gene TRBV12-3 or TRBV12-4 combines with J gene TRBJ2-5; perhaps TRBD2 as D (8 bases). This CDR3 comprises 16 residues. The V end was cut by 7 bases, the J end by 7 bases, with 25 bases between. CDR3 bases: TGTGCCAGCACCTCCTCTCGCCGGGAGGGGGCGGGGACCCAGTACTTC. Translated: CASTSSRREGAGTQYF.

In this sample, this clonotype turned up many times. This chain connects TRBV20-1 to TRBJ2-3; no clear D. Germline V CDR1 and CDR2: DFQATT, SNEGSKA (reference sequence). The germline V and J ends were trimmed by 2 bases and 1 base, with 7 bases remaining between them. The CDR3 is 13 amino acids. CDR3 sequence (DNA): TGCAGTGCTAGATCTCATGGCACAGATACGCAGTATTTT. Translating it yields CSARSHGTDTQYF.

This clonotype was recorded at least ten times. J is TRBJ1-5 and V is TRBV6-1, with TRBD1 identical over 9 bases. The CDR3 spans 16 residues. Germline lookup yields CDR1 MNHNS and CDR2 SASEGT. V trimming: 4 bases; J trimming: 3 bases; junction bases outside the gene matches: 7. The CDR3 DNA reads TGTGCCAGCAGTGCTTCCCGGGACAGGGTCAATCAGCCCCAGCATTTT. Its translation is CASSASRDRVNQPQHF.

This clonotype was observed many times. The V and J genes are TRBV15 and TRBJ2-2; D uncertain. Trimming cost V 1 base and J 3 bases, with 3 bases left between them. The CDR3 is made up of 13 amino acids. Per germline, CDR1 LNHNV and CDR2 YYDKDF (reference sequence). CDR3 loop: CATSRGYTGELFF. DNA for the CDR3: TGTGCCACCAGCAGAGGTTACACCGGGGAGCTGTTTTTT.

This clonotype has more than one count but fewer than ten. The J gene is TRBJ1-1, the V gene TRBV5-6, with D possibly being TRBD1 (6 bases). The length of the CDR3 is 14 residues. CDR1 and CDR2 (germline): SGHDT, YYEEEE. V lost 0 bases to trimming and J lost 7 bases, with 13 bases between them. The CDR3 protein is CASSLGGLGGEAFF. The CDR3 nucleotides are TGTGCCAGCAGCTTGGGGGGCTTAGGGGGTGAAGCTTTCTTT.

This clonotype was counted at least ten times. V usage is TRBV6-1 and J usage is TRBJ1-1; D is unclear. CDR3 length: 13 residues. Germline V gene lookup returns CDR1 MNHNS and CDR2 SASEGT. The germline V and J ends were trimmed by 5 bases and 1 base, with 8 bases remaining between them. The CDR3 region has the DNA TGTGCCAGCAGTCCCTTTACGAACACTGAAGCTTTCTTT. Its translation: CASSPFTNTEAFF.

This clonotype has a count of ten or more. This rearrangement joins TRBV29-1 to TRBJ1-1; D remains ambiguous. This CDR3 has 12 amino acids. V lost 7 bases and J 0 bases, leaving 9 bases between the germline ends. From germline, CDR1 is SQVTM and CDR2 ANQGSEA. This CDR3 reads CSAARVNTEAFF. CDR3 sequence (DNA): TGCAGCGCCGCTCGAGTGAACACTGAAGCTTTCTTT.

This clonotype appeared many times. The chain recombines TRBV29-1 with TRBJ2-2; maybe TRBD1 (6 bases). Trimming took 5 bases from V and 2 from J, leaving 12 bases between them. The germline V gene encodes CDR1 SQVTM and CDR2 ANQGSEA. The CDR3 is 14 amino acids. The CDR3 DNA sequence: TGCAGCGTTACCGGGACACACAACACCGGGGAGCTGTTTTTT. Amino acids: CSVTGTHNTGELFF.

In its sample, this clonotype was seen many times. This chain connects TRBV6-5 to TRBJ2-1; the match to TRBD1 covers 7 bases. Germline CDR1 MNHEY, CDR2 SVGAGI. V trimming: 2 bases; J trimming: 5 bases; junction bases outside the gene matches: 9. The CDR3 length is 16 residues. The CDR3 is CASSYQTGRGNNEQFF. CDR3 sequence (DNA): TGTGCCAGCAGTTACCAGACAGGGCGAGGGAACAATGAGCAGTTCTTC.

This clonotype appeared many times. The V gene is TRBV5-4, the J gene TRBJ2-6; D gene ambiguous. This CDR3 region has 15 residues. V lost 1 base and J lost 4, with 9 bases in between. CDR1 is SGHNT, CDR2 YYREEE, per germline (reference sequence). The CDR3 DNA is TGTGCCAGCAGCTTGACGTATGTCGGGGCCAACGTCCTGACTTTC. Translation: CASSLTYVGANVLTF.

This clonotype was counted many times. Because the CDR3's place on the DNA is in doubt, the DNA is left out and the CDR3 is given as listed by TCRdb. The chain carries TRBV12-3 or TRBV12-4 and TRBJ1-6; the table's TRBD1 call for D was not verified on the DNA. A total of 14 residues make up the CDR3, ends included. This CDR3 is CASSSSTDNSPLHF.

This clonotype was observed many times. This sequence joins TRBV7-9 and TRBJ2-1; D is perhaps TRBD1 (5 bases). From germline, CDR1 is SEHNR and CDR2 FQNEAQ (reference sequence). CDR3 length: 16 amino acids. Trimming pared 1 base from V and 1 base from J, leaving 11 bases between. The CDR3 protein is CASSLGGLGSYNEQFF. CDR3 nucleotide sequence: TGTGCCAGCAGCTTAGGGGGCCTTGGATCCTACAATGAGCAGTTCTTC. The full variable domain, in which reference TRBV7-9 and TRBJ2-1 provide the parts outside the CDR3, is DTGVSQNPRHKITKRGQNVTFRCDPISEHNRLYWYRQTLGQGPEFLTYFQNEAQLEKSRLLSDRFSAERPKGSFSTLEIQRTEQGDSAMYLCASSLGGLGSYNEQFFGPGTRLTVL.

This clonotype was detected ten times or more. V and J are TRBV29-1 and TRBJ2-3; D is unresolved. This CDR3 region has 12 residues. CDR1 and CDR2 (germline): SQVTM, ANQGSEA. With 1 base removed from V and 3 bases from J, the gap between germline ends came to 5 bases. The CDR3 here is CSVEVLTDTQYF. The DNA for the CDR3 is TGCAGCGTTGAAGTTCTTACAGATACGCAGTATTTT.

This clonotype was recorded at least ten times. The rearrangement joins TRBV30 to TRBJ1-2, with D perhaps matching TRBD1 (5 bases). The V end was cut by 2 bases, the J end by 8 bases, with 15 bases between. CDR3 size: 13 residues. Germline CDR1 is GTSNPN and CDR2 is SVGIG (reference sequence). The CDR3 is CAWSPGTVSGYTF. The CDR3 region has the DNA TGTGCCTGGAGTCCAGGGACGGTCAGCGGCTACACCTTC.

CDR3 protein: CASMGGLEPQHF. The CDR3, as DNA: TGTGCCAGCATGGGGGGCCTGGAGCCCCAGCATTTT. The V and J genes are TRBV2 and TRBJ1-5; D might be TRBD1 (6 bases). The germline V gene has CDR1 SNHLY and CDR2 FYNNEI. This CDR3 has 12 amino acids. V gave up 7 bases and J gave up 8 bases, with 12 bases separating them.

Worth noting for this clonotype: A read error may explain this, as a much larger clone is one base away. This rearrangement joins TRBV19 to TRBJ1-5; no clear D gene. The CDR3 spans 15 residues. CDR1 and CDR2 from the germline V gene are LNHDA and SQIVND (reference sequence). The CDR3 DNA is TGTGCCAGTAGTATAGCCGAATATAGCAATCAGCCCCAGAATTTT. Protein sequence: CASSIAEYSNQPQNF.

This clonotype has at least ten counts. The V and J genes are TRBV29-1 and TRBJ2-1, with a tentative D call TRBD2 (6 bases). V dropped 4 bases and J dropped 5 bases, with 12 bases sitting between them. CDR1 and CDR2 from the germline V gene are SQVTM and ANQGSEA. The CDR3 has 13 amino acids. CDR3 sequence: CSVVGLADNEQFF. In nucleotides, the CDR3 is TGCAGCGTTGTGGGGTTAGCGGACAATGAGCAGTTCTTC.